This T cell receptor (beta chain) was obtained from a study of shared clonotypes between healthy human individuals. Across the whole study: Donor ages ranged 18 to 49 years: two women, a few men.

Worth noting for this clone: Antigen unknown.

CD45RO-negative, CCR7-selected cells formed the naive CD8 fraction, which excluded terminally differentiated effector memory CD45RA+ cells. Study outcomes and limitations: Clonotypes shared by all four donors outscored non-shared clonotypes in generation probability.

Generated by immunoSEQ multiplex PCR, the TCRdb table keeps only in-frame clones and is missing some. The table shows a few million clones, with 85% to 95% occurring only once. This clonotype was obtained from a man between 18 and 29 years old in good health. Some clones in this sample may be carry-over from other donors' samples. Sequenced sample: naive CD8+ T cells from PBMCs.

For the CDR3, the DNA is TGTGCCAGAAGCTTATTAAGGTGTGTGAGCTCCTACGAGCAGTACTTC. As protein: CARSLLRCVSSYEQYF. The chain recombines TRBV7-5 with TRBJ2-7. TRBV7-5 is deemed a pseudogene. This CDR3 contains 16 residues.